Listed below are T cell receptor beta chains from one sample, sequenced in a study of blood T cell repertoires in COVID-19. Sequenced by immunoSEQ multiplex PCR; TCRdb stores in-frame clones only, minus some. Of 150,000 to 200,000 clones in the sample, about 83% were seen once. Sequencing was carried out using peripheral blood. These receptors originate from a man aged 18 to 35 with active or convalescent COVID-19. The CDR3 runs from the conserved cysteine through the conserved F or W. Each record gives: D gene, clone size, V gene, J gene, CDR3 protein, CDR3 DNA. D genes are given only for firm matches. For some rows the clone size is stated as once, few or many, or as a class when expanded; others skip it.

TRBD2	NA	TRBV4-2	TRBJ2-3	CASSQVKASGGPSIDPTSTDTQYF	TGTGCCAGCAGCCAAGTAAAGGCTAGCGGGGGCCCCTCGATCGATCCAACTAGCACAGATACGCAGTATTTT
TRBD1	NA	TRBV25-1	TRBJ1-1	CASSQQTGTEAFF	TGTGCCAGCAGTCAACAGACAGGGACTGAAGCTTTCTTT
NA	NA	TRBV18	TRBJ1-2	CASSPPGRGYGYTF	TGTGCCAGCTCACCACCAGGGAGAGGGTATGGCTACACCTTC
NA	once	TRBV24-1	TRBJ2-3	CATSVALHSTDTQYF	TGTGCCACCAGTGTTGCGCTCCATAGCACAGATACGCAGTATTTT
TRBD1	NA	TRBV11-3	TRBJ2-5	CASSPGQGASETQYF	TGTGCCAGCAGCCCGGGACAGGGGGCTAGCGAGACCCAGTACTTC
NA	NA	TRBV27	TRBJ1-4	CASHPQGTSATNEKLFF	TGTGCCAGCCACCCACAGGGCACCAGTGCAACTAATGAAAAACTGTTTTTT
TRBD1	NA	TRBV7-2	TRBJ1-4	CASSSQTGINEKLFF	TGTGCCAGCAGCTCCCAGACAGGGATTAATGAAAAACTGTTTTTT
TRBD1	NA	TRBV14	TRBJ1-6	CASSQDQGTVNSPLHF	TGTGCCAGCAGCCAAGATCAAGGGACAGTTAATTCACCCCTCCACTTT
TRBD1	few	TRBV6-2/TRBV6-3	TRBJ1-2	CASSYEGAFYGYTF	TGTGCCAGCAGTTACGAGGGGGCCTTCTATGGCTACACCTTC
TRBD1	once	TRBV6-2/TRBV6-3	TRBJ2-7	CASSYGTGEQYF	TGTGCCAGCAGTTACGGGACAGGCGAGCAGTACTTC
NA	NA	TRBV2	TRBJ1-4	CASSSNRDGNEKLFF	TGTGCCAGCAGTTCAAACAGGGACGGGAATGAAAAACTGTTTTTT
NA	once	TRBV29-1	TRBJ2-5	CSVGSSYQGTQYF	TGCAGCGTTGGGAGCAGTTACCAAGGGACCCAGTACTTC
TRBD2	NA	TRBV5-1	TRBJ2-5	CASSLGLLAGEQETQYF	TGCGCCAGCAGCTTGGGCCTACTAGCGGGAGAGCAAGAGACCCAGTACTTC
NA	NA	TRBV27	TRBJ2-1	CASSLPNMVKQFF	TGTGCCAGCAGTTTACCTAATATGGTGAAGCAGTTCTTC
NA	few	TRBV7-9	TRBJ1-3	CASSARSGNTIYF	TGTGCCAGCAGCGCGCGCTCTGGAAACACCATATATTTT
TRBD2	NA	TRBV7-3	TRBJ2-1	CASSREGPAYEQFF	TGTGCCAGCAGCCGGGAGGGCCCAGCGTATGAGCAGTTCTTC
TRBD1	NA	TRBV12-3/TRBV12-4	TRBJ1-2	CASSSKGAGYTF	TGTGCCAGCAGTTCGAAGGGGGCTGGCTACACCTTC
TRBD2	NA	TRBV11-2	TRBJ2-5	CASSLARTSGQETQYF	TGTGCCAGCAGCTTAGCCCGGACTAGCGGGCAAGAGACCCAGTACTTC
NA	once	TRBV28	TRBJ1-6	CASSLSVLGVFHF	TGTGCCAGCAGTTTATCCGTTTTAGGAGTGTTCCACTTT
TRBD1	NA	TRBV27	TRBJ1-2	CASSRQGSYGYTF	TGTGCCAGCAGCAGACAGGGGAGCTATGGCTACACCTTC
NA	NA	TRBV4-1	TRBJ2-2	CASSHGGAFTGELFF	TGCGCCAGCAGCCACGGAGGGGCTTTTACCGGGGAGCTGTTTTTT
NA	NA	TRBV28	TRBJ2-1	CASSPLEGQTSSYNEQFF	TGTGCCAGCAGTCCTCTGGAGGGGCAGACCAGCTCCTACAATGAGCAGTTCTTC
TRBD2	NA	TRBV9	TRBJ2-7	CASSEGGLAGGGEQYF	TGTGCCAGCAGCGAGGGCGGACTAGCGGGAGGTGGCGAGCAGTACTTC
NA	once	TRBV24-1	TRBJ1-5	CATSERQENQPQHF	TGTGCCACCAGTGAGAGACAGGAAAATCAGCCCCAGCATTTT
NA	NA	TRBV29-1	TRBJ1-1	CSVEDGAVVEAFF	TGCAGCGTTGAGGATGGAGCGGTAGTTGAAGCTTTCTTT
NA	NA	TRBV6-5	TRBJ2-3	CASIGQSIRTDTQYF	TGTGCCAGCATAGGACAATCAATCCGCACAGATACGCAGTATTTT
NA	once	TRBV9	TRBJ1-1	CASSVEVRSPEAFF	TGTGCCAGCAGCGTAGAGGTGCGGTCCCCTGAAGCTTTCTTT
NA	NA	TRBV29-1	TRBJ1-2	CSVDPDRKTNYGYTF	TGCAGCGTTGACCCCGACAGGAAAACAAACTATGGCTACACCTTC
TRBD2	NA	TRBV6-4	TRBJ2-2	CASGPDTPGGRQNTGELFF	TGTGCCAGCGGCCCGGACACTCCTGGCGGGAGGCAGAACACCGGGGAGCTGTTTTTT
TRBD2	NA	TRBV18	TRBJ2-3	CASSPNAGGTDTQYF	TGTGCCAGCTCACCAAATGCGGGGGGCACAGATACGCAGTATTTT
NA	few	TRBV28	TRBJ1-3	CASSVPTTYEPRNTIYF	TGTGCCAGCAGTGTCCCCACAACATACGAACCAAGAAACACCATATATTTT
TRBD1	few	TRBV18	TRBJ1-6	CASSPTGTGVRNSPLHF	TGTGCCAGCTCACCCACAGGAACAGGGGTGCGTAATTCACCCCTCCACTTT
NA	once	TRBV28	TRBJ1-2	CASRGSKGKNYGYTF	TGTGCCAGCAGGGGGTCAAAGGGGAAGAACTATGGCTACACCTTC
TRBD1	NA	TRBV9	TRBJ1-4	CASSVEGRGSEKLFF	TGTGCCAGCAGCGTAGAGGGCAGGGGGAGTGAAAAACTGTTTTTT
NA	NA	TRBV3-1/TRBV3-2	TRBJ1-4	CASSQGQGIKLFF	TGTGCCAGCAGCCAAGGGCAGGGGATTAAACTGTTTTTT
TRBD1	NA	TRBV15	TRBJ2-7	CATSRAKDRGAYEQYF	TGTGCCACCAGCAGAGCCAAGGACAGGGGAGCCTACGAGCAGTACTTC
NA	NA	TRBV5-8	TRBJ1-1	CASSFRGGLTEAFF	TGTGCCAGCAGCTTTAGAGGTGGATTAACTGAAGCTTTCTTT
NA	NA	TRBV24-1	TRBJ2-5	CATSDPGLKETQYF	TGTGCCACCAGTGACCCTGGACTGAAAGAGACCCAGTACTTC
NA	once	TRBV7-2	TRBJ2-3	CASSFRGDTQYF	TGTGCCAGCAGCTTTAGAGGCGATACGCAGTATTTT
TRBD1	NA	TRBV6-5	TRBJ2-3	CASSSTGGPDTQYF	TGTGCCAGCAGTTCCACAGGGGGCCCAGATACGCAGTATTTT
NA	NA	TRBV4-3	TRBJ2-3	CASSQLRGDTQYF	TGCGCCAGCAGCCAACTAAGGGGAGATACGCAGTATTTT
TRBD2	once	TRBV2	TRBJ2-1	CASPGGPYNEQFF	TGTGCCAGCCCGGGGGGACCGTACAATGAGCAGTTCTTC
TRBD1	NA	TRBV7-2	TRBJ1-2	CASGQGGNYGYTF	TGTGCCAGCGGACAGGGGGGTAACTATGGCTACACCTTC